These T cell receptor beta chains were read from a single sample in a study of OX40 agonist ivuxolimab in advanced cancers. Sequencing used immunoSEQ multiplex PCR; TCRdb keeps in-frame clones, though not all of them. The table includes fewer than 20,000 clones, around four fifths detected once. This specimen consisted of CD4+ or CD8+ T cells sorted from blood, obtained in a trial of the OX40 agonist ivuxolimab. Every receptor here comes from an adult with an advanced solid tumor such as melanoma, head and neck, liver or kidney cancer. Each CDR3 is given with its conserved first and last residue. The D gene is left open where the match is weak. Clone size appears in some rows only: once, few, many, or a class for an expanded clone.

v_call: TRBV6-5
d_call: .
j_call: TRBJ2-5
clone_size: .
cdr3_aa: CASSSNLTPETQYF
cdr3_nt: TGTGCCAGCAGTTCCAACCTAACTCCGGAGACCCAGTACTTC

v_call: TRBV2
d_call: TRBD1
j_call: TRBJ2-5
clone_size: once
cdr3_aa: CASKGQAYARQETQYF
cdr3_nt: TGTGCCAGCAAGGGACAGGCTTACGCCCGACAAGAGACCCAGTACTTC

v_call: TRBV27
d_call: .
j_call: TRBJ1-2
clone_size: .
cdr3_aa: CASRDGGYYGYTF
cdr3_nt: TGTGCCAGCAGGGACGGAGGATATTATGGCTACACCTTC

v_call: TRBV13
d_call: .
j_call: TRBJ2-7
clone_size: once
cdr3_aa: CASSSSGLLYEQYF
cdr3_nt: TGTGCCAGCAGCTCGTCGGGACTCCTATACGAGCAGTACTTC

v_call: TRBV10-3
d_call: TRBD1
j_call: TRBJ1-4
clone_size: .
cdr3_aa: CAISGDRGVANEKLFF
cdr3_nt: TGTGCCATCAGTGGGGACAGGGGAGTTGCTAATGAAAAACTGTTTTTT

v_call: TRBV25-1
d_call: TRBD1
j_call: TRBJ1-1
clone_size: .
cdr3_aa: CASSEWDRDTEAFF
cdr3_nt: TGTGCCAGCAGTGAATGGGACAGGGACACTGAAGCTTTCTTT

v_call: TRBV21-1
d_call: .
j_call: TRBJ2-1
clone_size: once
cdr3_aa: CASSKAEGGPKESEQFF
cdr3_nt: TGTGCCAGCAGCAAAGCGGAGGGAGGGCCCAAGGAAAGTGAGCAGTTCTTC

v_call: TRBV2
d_call: TRBD2
j_call: TRBJ2-7
clone_size: once
cdr3_aa: CARTSGRARLEQYF
cdr3_nt: TGTGCCAGAACTAGCGGGAGGGCCAGGCTCGAGCAGTACTTC

v_call: TRBV7-7
d_call: TRBD1
j_call: TRBJ2-7
clone_size: .
cdr3_aa: CASSQGQASSYEQYF
cdr3_nt: TGTGCCAGCAGCCAAGGACAGGCAAGCTCCTACGAGCAGTACTTC

v_call: TRBV9
d_call: .
j_call: TRBJ2-7
clone_size: .
cdr3_aa: CASGGPNTYEQYF
cdr3_nt: TGTGCCAGCGGGGGTCCAAACACCTACGAGCAGTACTTC

v_call: TRBV6-5
d_call: .
j_call: TRBJ2-1
clone_size: .
cdr3_aa: CASSYGRSGHNEQFF
cdr3_nt: TGTGCCAGCAGTTATGGAAGGTCTGGCCACAATGAGCAGTTCTTC

v_call: TRBV5-1
d_call: .
j_call: TRBJ2-7
clone_size: .
cdr3_aa: CASSLDRSYEQYF
cdr3_nt: TGCGCCAGCAGCTTGGACAGATCCTACGAGCAGTACTTC

v_call: TRBV28
d_call: .
j_call: TRBJ2-7
clone_size: few
cdr3_aa: CASGDLSSYEQYF
cdr3_nt: TGTGCCAGCGGAGACCTAAGCTCCTACGAGCAGTACTTC

v_call: TRBV27
d_call: .
j_call: TRBJ2-5
clone_size: .
cdr3_aa: CASSPWGSQETQYF
cdr3_nt: TGTGCCAGCAGCCCCTGGGGCTCTCAAGAGACCCAGTACTTC

v_call: TRBV19
d_call: .
j_call: TRBJ2-7
clone_size: .
cdr3_aa: CASSGQYEQYF
cdr3_nt: TGTGCCAGTAGCGGCCAATACGAGCAGTACTTC

v_call: TRBV5-6
d_call: .
j_call: TRBJ1-3
clone_size: few
cdr3_aa: CASSISGISGNTIYF
cdr3_nt: TGTGCCAGCAGCATCTCCGGGATCTCTGGAAACACCATATATTTT